What follows are 28 T cell receptor beta chains derived from one specimen sequenced in a study of CXCR3-negative and CXCR3-positive naive CD8 T cells. General observations from the study: Compared with CXCR3-negative naive cells, CXCR3-positive naive cells showed more hydrophobic TRB CDR3s.

These receptors' targets are unknown. Preparation of TRB cDNA libraries relied on 5' RACE carrying UMI labels. TCRdb reprocessed the 5' RACE reads and reports one entry per CDR3 protein, with no DNA. This sample contains under 150,000 distinct CDR3 sequences. Sequenced material: naive CXCR3+ CD8+ T cells from blood. The subset is: CD45RO-CCR7+CD27+CD95- naive CD8+ T cells expressing CXCR3 (TNR3+). The receptors were gathered from a human donor in good health. Some clones in this sample may be carry-over from other donors' samples.

The chain carries TRBV29-1 and TRBJ2-1; TCRdb's D call of TRBD1 is untestable without DNA. The CDR3 is 11 amino acids. The germline V gene has CDR1 SQVTM and CDR2 ANQGSEA. CDR3 loop: CSSPQGNEQFF.

The chain carries TRBV28 and TRBJ1-4. Germline V CDR1 and CDR2: MDHEN, SYDVKM. The CDR3 is made up of 13 amino acids. CDR3 sequence reads: CASSYQYSEKLFF.

J is TRBJ2-4 and V is TRBV5-5. The CDR3 consists of 14 residues. The germline V gene has CDR1 SGHKS and CDR2 YYEKEE (reference sequence). The CDR3 reads CASSLVLAKNIQYF.

The rearrangement links TRBV5-1 to TRBJ2-5; there is no DNA to check the TCRdb D call of TRBD2. CDR3 length equals 16 residues. Germline CDR1 and CDR2: SGHRS and YFSETQ. CDR3: CASSGSSGGLQETQYF.

The V and J genes are TRBV7-9 and TRBJ1-2; the D gene TCRdb calls, TRBD1, cannot be checked with no DNA. The CDR3 is 14 residues long. Germline CDR1 SEHNR, CDR2 FQNEAQ (reference sequence). CDR3 loop: CASSPLQGGYGYTF.

The rearrangement links TRBV27 to TRBJ1-1; the TCRdb D gene call, TRBD1, has no DNA to confirm it. Germline V gene lookup returns CDR1 MNHEY and CDR2 SMNVEV (reference sequence). This CDR3 is 15 amino acids long. CDR3 amino acids: CASSSIQGGDTEAFF.

This chain links TRBV15 with TRBJ2-7. The CDR3 is 14 residues long. The germline V gene has CDR1 LNHNV and CDR2 YYDKDF (reference sequence). CDR3 residues: CATSRDLFPYEQYF.

This rearrangement joins TRBV20-1 to TRBJ1-3. The CDR3 length is 14 residues. Germline CDR1 reads DFQATT; CDR2 reads SNEGSKA (reference sequence). This CDR3 is CSAPDGNSGNTIYF.

The chain has TRBV12-3 or TRBV12-4 and TRBJ1-2; TCRdb reports TRBD1, a call that lacks DNA to check it against. This CDR3 spans 19 amino acids. CDR3 in amino acids: CASSADPQGAGGSSYGYTF.

V gene TRBV29-1 combines with J gene TRBJ2-7; with no DNA, the TCRdb D assignment of TRBD1 cannot be verified. Germline V gives CDR1 SQVTM, CDR2 ANQGSEA. The CDR3 extends over 13 amino acids. The CDR3 reads CSVEGGAGAERYF.

The rearrangement joins TRBV12-3 or TRBV12-4 to TRBJ2-7; TCRdb designates TRBD1, a call that cannot be tested without DNA. CDR3 length: 12 residues. The CDR3 reads CASSGTANEQYF.

This rearrangement joins TRBV18 to TRBJ2-7; with no DNA, the TCRdb D assignment of TRBD1 cannot be verified. This CDR3 has 14 amino acids. In germline, CDR1 is KGHSH, CDR2 LQKENI. Here the CDR3 reads CASSSPTGAYEQYF.

The chain is built from TRBV5-6 and TRBJ2-7; the TCRdb call, TRBD1, lacks DNA for checking. CDR1 and CDR2 (germline): SGHDT, YYEEEE. CDR3 size: 15 residues. The CDR3 loop reads CASSSPVTGAYEQYF.

V and J are TRBV29-1 and TRBJ2-1; TCRdb reports TRBD2, a call that lacks DNA to check it against. CDR1 and CDR2 (germline): SQVTM, ANQGSEA. The CDR3 covers 15 residues. CDR3 amino acids: CSVDGWREQHNEQFF.

The rearrangement links TRBV12-3 or TRBV12-4 to TRBJ1-1; TCRdb names TRBD1, which stays unverified in the absence of DNA. The CDR3 contains 13 residues. CDR3 sequence reads: CASSWTANTEAFF.

The V call is TRBV29-1, the J call TRBJ1-3. The CDR3 is 14 residues long. From germline, CDR1 is SQVTM and CDR2 ANQGSEA. This chain's CDR3 is CSVVGDYLGNTIYF.

This sequence joins TRBV10-3 and TRBJ2-1; without DNA, the TCRdb call of TRBD2 cannot be checked. In germline, CDR1 is ENHRY, CDR2 SYGVKD. The CDR3 contains 17 residues. The CDR3 reads CAISAKRGLGLNNEQFF.

V usage is TRBV12-3 or TRBV12-4 and J usage is TRBJ2-7; TCRdb returns TRBD2, unconfirmable since there is no DNA. The CDR3 is made up of 14 amino acids. The CDR3 spells CASSSTSFSDEQYF.

V and J are TRBV7-9 and TRBJ1-2. This CDR3 has 17 residues. CDR1 and CDR2 from the germline V gene are SEHNR and FQNEAQ (reference sequence). This CDR3 is CASSRPPGGQTDYGYTF.

The chain is built from TRBV20-1 and TRBJ2-7; TCRdb outputs TRBD2, but without DNA this stays unchecked. Germline CDR1 is DFQATT and CDR2 is SNEGSKA (reference sequence). This CDR3 region has 13 residues. The CDR3 reads CSARGTISYEQYF.

V gene TRBV7-6 combines with J gene TRBJ2-1; TCRdb indicates TRBD1, and absent DNA this call remains unverified. CDR3 size: 14 residues. Per germline, CDR1 SGHVS and CDR2 FNYEAQ. CDR3 region: CASSLAQGQPEQFF.

The chain employs TRBV4-3 and TRBJ2-5; the TRBD1 assignment by TCRdb is unverifiable without DNA. The CDR3 covers 17 residues. The germline V gene has CDR1 LGHNA and CDR2 YSLEER. CDR3 residues: CASSQDWGGDPQETQYF.

The V call is TRBV9, the J call TRBJ1-2; lacking DNA, the TRBD1 call made by TCRdb goes unchecked. CDR3 length equals 13 residues. Germline V lookup: CDR1 SGDLS, CDR2 YYNGEE. CDR3 in amino acids: CASSPPSRTSYTF.

The V and J genes are TRBV28 and TRBJ2-7; the D gene TCRdb calls, TRBD1, cannot be checked with no DNA. Germline assignment: CDR1 MDHEN and CDR2 SYDVKM. The CDR3 length is 15 residues. This CDR3 is CASSPTGVSSYEQYF.

The CDR3 reads CSVPPNDRPNYGYTF. This chain uses TRBV29-1 with TRBJ1-2; TCRdb gives TRBD1 as the D gene, but with no DNA this cannot be confirmed. The CDR3 length is 15 residues. The V gene's germline CDR1 is SQVTM and CDR2 ANQGSEA.

The V gene is TRBV5-5, the J gene TRBJ2-3; as DNA is missing, the TRBD1 call by TCRdb cannot be tested. Per the germline V gene, CDR1 is SGHKS and CDR2 is YYEKEE (reference sequence). This CDR3 is built from 14 residues. The CDR3 reads CASSFIQGSDTQYF.

The rearrangement links TRBV11-2 to TRBJ2-1; the D gene TCRdb calls, TRBD2, cannot be checked with no DNA. CDR3 length: 16 residues. The germline gives CDR1 SGHAT, CDR2 FQNNGV. CDR3 sequence: CASRPTSGSAYNEQFF.

This chain uses TRBV29-1 with TRBJ1-5. The CDR3 is 14 residues long. Looked up from germline, CDR1 is SQVTM and CDR2 is ANQGSEA. CDR3 loop: CSVQVTDSNQPQHF.